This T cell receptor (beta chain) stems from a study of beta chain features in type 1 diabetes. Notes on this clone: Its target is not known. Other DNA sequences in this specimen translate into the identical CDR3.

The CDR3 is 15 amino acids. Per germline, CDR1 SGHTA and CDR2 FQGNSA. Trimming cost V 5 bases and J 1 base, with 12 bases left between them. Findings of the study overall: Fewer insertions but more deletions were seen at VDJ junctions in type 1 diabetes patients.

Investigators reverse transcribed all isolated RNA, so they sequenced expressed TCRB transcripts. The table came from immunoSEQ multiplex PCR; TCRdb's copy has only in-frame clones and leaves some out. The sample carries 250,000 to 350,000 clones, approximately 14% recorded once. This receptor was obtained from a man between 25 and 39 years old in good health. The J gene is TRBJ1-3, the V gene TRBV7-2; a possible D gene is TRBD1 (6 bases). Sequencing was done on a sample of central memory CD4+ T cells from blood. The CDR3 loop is CASSRTQGSGNTIYF. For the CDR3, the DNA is TGTGCCAGCAGCAGAACACAGGGTTCTGGAAACACCATATATTTT.